A single sample gave rise to the 3 T cell receptor beta chains below, sequenced in a study of alternative splicing in chronic myeloid leukemia remission. Whole-study context: Trial remission samples were taken at major or complete molecular response, at 12 or 24 months.

Poly-A-selected mRNA from 0.9 to 1 ug total RNA formed the libraries. TCRdb derives one entry per CDR3 protein from the bulk RNA-seq reads, leaving out DNA. The sample includes about 280 distinct CDR3 sequences, 98% of them seen just once. The sequences come from PBMCs or total blood leukocytes (not recorded which), collected during remission. The source of these receptors is an adult with chronic myeloid leukemia.

The chain joins TRBV19 to TRBJ2-1; TCRdb returns TRBD2, unconfirmable since there is no DNA. The germline gives CDR1 LNHDA, CDR2 SQIVND (reference sequence). This CDR3 region has 16 residues. The CDR3 reads CATGTSGKSSYNEQFF. Drawing the rest from reference TRBV19 and TRBJ2-1, the complete variable domain is DGGITQSPKYLFRKEGQNVTLSCEQNLNHDAMYWYRQDPGQGLRLIYYSQIVNDFQKGDIAEGYSVSREKKESFPLTVTSAQKNPTAFYLCATGTSGKSSYNEQFFGPGTRLTVL.

The genes are TRBV7-9 and TRBJ1-1. There are 12 residues in the CDR3. The germline V gene encodes CDR1 SEHNR and CDR2 FQNEAQ (reference sequence). The CDR3 is CASSLGQNEAFF.

CDR3 residues: CASSGNADTQYF. V and J are TRBV28 and TRBJ2-3; with no DNA, the TCRdb D assignment of TRBD2 cannot be verified. This CDR3 region has 12 residues. Per the germline V gene, CDR1 is MDHEN and CDR2 is SYDVKM.